The 20 T cell receptor beta chains given below trace back to one sample, sequenced in a study of T-cell reconstitution after alpha-beta-depleted transplantation in children. Unique molecular identifiers were incorporated when the TCRbeta library was constructed. Each CDR3 protein gets one entry after TCRdb re-called the PCR reads with MiXCR. The table has 250,000 to 350,000 distinct CDR3 sequences, around 9.6% seen once. The sample in question was PBMCs from the stem cell graft donor, obtained from the stem cell graft. All receptors come from a human donor who donated a stem cell graft to a child with SCID.

The V gene is TRBV12-3 or TRBV12-4, the J gene TRBJ1-6; 9 bases are a match to TRBD1. After removal of 0 bases from V and 10 bases from J, the junction contained 4 bases not matched to a gene. This CDR3 contains 15 residues. CDR3 sequence (DNA): TGTGCCAGCAGTTTAGCTGGGACAGGGCCCTCACCCCTCCACTTT. It yields the protein CASSLAGTGPSPLHF.

There are a few counts of this clonotype. The rearrangement links TRBV20-1 to TRBJ1-5; D gene unclear. CDR1 is DFQATT and CDR2 is SNEGSKA in the germline V gene (reference sequence). V shed 0 bases and J shed 0 bases, with 9 bases lying between them. The CDR3 has 15 residues. The CDR3 DNA sequence: TGCAGTGCTAGAGATCCCGGTGTTAGCAATCAGCCCCAGCATTTT. It translates to CSARDPGVSNQPQHF.

This clonotype appeared many times. This chain uses TRBV7-2 with TRBJ1-1; 9 bases are a match to TRBD1. CDR3 length: 15 amino acids. The junction had 9 bases not matched to a gene; V was cut back by 5 bases and J by 5 bases. The germline gives CDR1 SGHTA, CDR2 FQGNSA. The CDR3 DNA sequence: TGTGCCAGCAGCCGGACAGGGGTAATATGGACTGAAGCTTTCTTT. Residues: CASSRTGVIWTEAFF.

A note on this clonotype: Because the CDR3 is missing its conserved closing phenylalanine or tryptophan, this is likely a read error. The V and J genes are TRBV29-1 and TRBJ2-6; 10 nucleotides align to TRBD1. J lost 2 bases, V lost 6 bases, and 4 bases had no gene match. CDR3 length: 15 amino acids. CDR1 is SQVTM, CDR2 ANQGSEA, per germline. CDR3 sequence reads: CSVLTGGTGANVLTS. CDR3 nucleotide sequence: TGCAGCGTCCTGACAGGGGGCACTGGGGCCAACGTCCTGACTTCC.

The chain employs TRBV11-2 and TRBJ1-4; D call uncertain. The germline V gene encodes CDR1 SGHAT and CDR2 FQNNGV. The germline V and J ends were trimmed by 4 bases and 3 bases, with 12 bases remaining between them. The CDR3 is 15 amino acids. CDR3 residues: CASSSGWQSNEKLFF. CDR3 nucleotide sequence: TGTGCCAGCAGCTCTGGGTGGCAGTCTAATGAAAAACTGTTTTTT.

The V call is TRBV2, the J call TRBJ2-7; TRBD2 is a possible D gene (5 bases). The CDR3 is 16 amino acids. Germline loops: CDR1 SNHLY, CDR2 FYNNEI. V dropped 2 bases and J dropped 6 bases, with 20 bases sitting between them. This CDR3 is CASSEFGEIVPGEQYF. CDR3 nucleotides: TGTGCCAGCAGTGAATTCGGGGAGATAGTGCCGGGCGAGCAGTACTTC.

The sample holds many counts of this clonotype. This chain joins TRBV12-3 or TRBV12-4 and TRBJ2-1; 14 nucleotides align to TRBD2. Trimming cost V 5 bases and J 4 bases; bases outside gene matches: 16. This CDR3 is 20 amino acids long. CDR3 sequence reads: CASSDVVRRGLAGEYNEQFF. In DNA form, the CDR3 reads TGTGCCAGCAGTGATGTGGTTCGACGGGGACTAGCGGGGGAGTACAATGAGCAGTTCTTC.

This clonotype came up many times. The J gene is TRBJ2-1, the V gene TRBV9; TRBD1 is a possible D gene (6 bases). There are 15 residues in the CDR3. The germline V gene has CDR1 SGDLS and CDR2 YYNGEE. V lost 0 bases and J 1 base, leaving 8 bases between the germline ends. The CDR3 nucleotides read TGTGCCAGCAGCGTAGGAGGGGGATCCTACAATGAGCAGTTCTTC. Encoded protein: CASSVGGGSYNEQFF.

The rearrangement joins TRBV3-1 to TRBJ2-7, with D perhaps being TRBD1 or TRBD2 (5 bases each). The CDR3 totals 15 residues. Looked up from germline, CDR1 is LGHDT and CDR2 is YNNKEL (reference sequence). The ends were cut back, 1 base at V and 2 bases at J, with 12 bases in the middle. The CDR3 is CASSQGGLQTYEQYF. CDR3 in DNA: TGTGCCAGCAGCCAAGGGGGGTTACAGACCTACGAGCAGTACTTC.

Written as DNA, the CDR3 is TGTGCCAGCAGCCAAGATCCAGGGCTATACAATGAGCAGTTCTTC. This codes for CASSQDPGLYNEQFF. The J gene is TRBJ2-1, the V gene TRBV4-2; the D gene is possibly TRBD1 (5 bases). The CDR3 has 15 residues. Trimming stripped 0 bases from V and 4 bases from J, with 10 bases between. Germline CDR1 is LGHNA and CDR2 is YNFKEQ.

The V gene is TRBV6-5, the J gene TRBJ1-1; D is unresolved. Germline V gene data show CDR1 as MNHEY and CDR2 as SVGAGI. V was cut by 2 bases and J by 2 bases, with 12 bases left in between. This CDR3 region has 15 residues. The CDR3 DNA is TGTGCCAGCAGTTACGCCAAGGGATTAAACACTGAAGCTTTCTTT. It is translated as CASSYAKGLNTEAFF.

This clonotype was counted between two and nine times. The chain uses TRBV20-1 and TRBJ2-2, with 7 positions matching TRBD2. Germline CDR1 DFQATT, CDR2 SNEGSKA (reference sequence). J was trimmed by 1 base and V by 6 bases; bases with no gene match: 5. The CDR3 covers 14 residues. In DNA, the CDR3 is TGCAGTGCCCCCACGGGGGGGAACACCGGGGAGCTGTTTTTT. It is translated as CSAPTGGNTGELFF.

This clonotype appeared a few times. The CDR3 bases are TGCGCCAGCAGGTCGTGGCAGATTAGCACAGATACGCAGTATTTT. Protein product: CASRSWQISTDTQYF. The chain couples TRBV4-1 to TRBJ2-3; D uncertain. The CDR3 has 15 amino acids. The V gene lost 6 bases and the J gene lost 0 bases, with 13 bases spanning the gap. Germline V gene data show CDR1 as MGHRA and CDR2 as YSYEKL.

This clonotype occurred many times. The V call is TRBV6-5, the J call TRBJ2-7; TRBD1 matches at 8 bases. The germline V gene encodes CDR1 MNHEY and CDR2 SVGAGI. The CDR3 is 13 residues long. V gave up 6 bases and J gave up 1 base; unmatched junction bases: 2. CDR3 bases: TGTGCCAGCAGCCGACAGGGGTCCTACGAGCAGTACTTC. Its protein is CASSRQGSYEQYF.

The table lists this clonotype with a few counts. The chain links TRBV4-1 to TRBJ2-1; D is perhaps TRBD1 (5 bases). Trimming removed 4 bases at V and 3 bases at J, with 16 bases between. Germline CDR1 MGHRA, CDR2 YSYEKL. The CDR3 extends over 16 amino acids. Written as DNA, the CDR3 is TGCGCCAGCAGCCTCCCGTCGGCCAGGGACTACAATGAGCAGTTCTTC. It encodes CASSLPSARDYNEQFF.

This clonotype was picked up a small number of times. The chain combines TRBV24-1 with TRBJ2-2; D unresolved. The CDR3 runs to 13 residues. The V end lost 1 base, the J end lost 5 bases, and 4 bases lay between the germline ends. Germline CDR1 and CDR2: KGHDR and SFDVKD. The CDR3 protein is CATSDFRTGELFF. The DNA for the CDR3 is TGTGCCACCAGTGATTTTCGGACCGGGGAGCTGTTTTTT.

There are many counts of this clonotype. The chain has TRBV12-3 or TRBV12-4 and TRBJ2-1; TRBD1 matches at 8 bases. CDR3 size: 15 residues. The J segment lost 6 bases and the V segment lost 2 bases, leaving 6 bases of the junction unmatched. The CDR3 sequence: CASSLFTGGINEQFF. CDR3 sequence (DNA): TGTGCCAGCAGTTTATTTACAGGGGGTATCAATGAGCAGTTCTTC.

The chain combines TRBV18 with TRBJ2-5; 15 bases are shared with TRBD2. Trimming cost V 5 bases and J 1 base; bases outside gene matches: 8. The CDR3 has 18 residues. Germline CDR1 and CDR2: KGHSH and LQKENI. CDR3 amino acids: CASSSGLAGGFPQETQYF. CDR3 DNA sequence: TGTGCCAGCTCATCGGGACTAGCGGGGGGATTTCCCCAAGAGACCCAGTACTTC.

This clonotype was counted many times. A read error may produce the germline difference seen at one junction end. This chain connects TRBV5-1 to TRBJ1-1; tentative D call: TRBD1 (6 bases). The CDR3 is made up of 13 amino acids. CDR1 is SGHRS and CDR2 is YFSETQ in the germline V gene. The chain's CDR3 is CASSLTGSTEAFF. Written as DNA, the CDR3 is TGTGCCAGCAGCTTAACAGGGAGCACTGAAGCTTTCTTT. Combining the CDR3 with reference TRBV5-1 and TRBJ1-1 gives the whole variable domain KAGVTQTPRYLIKTRGQQVTLSCSPISGHRSVSWYQQTPGQGLQFLFEYFSETQRNKGNFPGRFSGRQFSNSRSEMNVSTLELGDSALYLCASSLTGSTEAFFGQGTRLTVV.

This clonotype was counted between two and nine times. CDR3 sequence reads: CAISDNLGTSTSEQYF. In nucleotides, the CDR3 is TGTGCCATCAGTGACAACCTTGGGACTAGCACCTCCGAGCAGTACTTC. The chain combines TRBV10-3 with TRBJ2-7; 9 bases agree with TRBD2. The CDR3 extends over 16 amino acids. J gave up 6 bases and V 3 bases, and 12 bases lay outside the gene matches. Germline-derived CDR1 and CDR2 are ENHRY and SYGVKD.